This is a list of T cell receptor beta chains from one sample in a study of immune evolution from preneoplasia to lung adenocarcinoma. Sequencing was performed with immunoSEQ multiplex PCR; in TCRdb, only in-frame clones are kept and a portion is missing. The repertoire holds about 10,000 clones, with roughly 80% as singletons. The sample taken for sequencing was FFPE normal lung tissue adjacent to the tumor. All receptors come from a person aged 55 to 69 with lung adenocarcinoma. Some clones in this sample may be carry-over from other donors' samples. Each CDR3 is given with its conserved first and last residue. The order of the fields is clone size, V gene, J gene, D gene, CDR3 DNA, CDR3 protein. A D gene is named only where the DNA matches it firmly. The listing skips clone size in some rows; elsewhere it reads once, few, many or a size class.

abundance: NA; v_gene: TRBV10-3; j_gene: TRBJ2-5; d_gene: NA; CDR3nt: TGTGCTTGTTCGGAGGGAAATCAAGAGACCCAGTACTTC; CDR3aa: CACSEGNQETQYF
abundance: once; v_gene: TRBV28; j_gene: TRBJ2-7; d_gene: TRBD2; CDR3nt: TGTGCCAGCAGTTTCGCAACGACGGGGGGCTCCTACGAGCAGTACTTC; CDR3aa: CASSFATTGGSYEQYF
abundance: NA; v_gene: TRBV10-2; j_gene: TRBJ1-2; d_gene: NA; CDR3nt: TGCGCCAGCAGTGAGTTGGGGTTTGGCTATGGCTACACCTTC; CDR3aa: CASSELGFGYGYTF
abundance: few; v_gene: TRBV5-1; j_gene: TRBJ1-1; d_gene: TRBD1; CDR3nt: TGCGCCAGCAGCATACAGGGGGCTGGCACTGAAGCTTTCTTT; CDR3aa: CASSIQGAGTEAFF
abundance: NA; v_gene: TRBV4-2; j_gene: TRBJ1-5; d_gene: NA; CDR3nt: TGTGCCAGCAGCCAGAGGGCCCAGCAGAATCAGCCCCAGCATTTT; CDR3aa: CASSQRAQQNQPQHF
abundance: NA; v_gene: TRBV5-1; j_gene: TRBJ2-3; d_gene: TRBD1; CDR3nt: TGCGCCAGCAGCCCTGTACAGGGGACAGATACGCAGTATTTT; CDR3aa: CASSPVQGTDTQYF
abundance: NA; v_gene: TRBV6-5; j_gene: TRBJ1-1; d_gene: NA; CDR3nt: TGTGCCAGCAGTTACTCCCCACCTGAAGCTTTCTTT; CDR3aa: CASSYSPPEAFF
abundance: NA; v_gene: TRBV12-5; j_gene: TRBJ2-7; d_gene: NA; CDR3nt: TGTGCTAGTGGTACAGGCTACGAGCAGTACTTC; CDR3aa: CASGTGYEQYF
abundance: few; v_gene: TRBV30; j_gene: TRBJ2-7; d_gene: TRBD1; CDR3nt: TGTGCCTGGAGGGGACAGGGGGCTTCCGAGCAGTACTTC; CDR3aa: CAWRGQGASEQYF
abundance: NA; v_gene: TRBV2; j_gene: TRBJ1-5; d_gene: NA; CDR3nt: TGTGCCAGCAGGACCGGGACGCGAGATAGCAATCAGCCCCAGCATTTT; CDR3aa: CASRTGTRDSNQPQHF
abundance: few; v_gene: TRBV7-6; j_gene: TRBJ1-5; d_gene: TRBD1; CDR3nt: TGTGCCAGCAGCCATCCCCAGGGGGCTGGGAATCAGCCCCAGCATTTT; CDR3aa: CASSHPQGAGNQPQHF
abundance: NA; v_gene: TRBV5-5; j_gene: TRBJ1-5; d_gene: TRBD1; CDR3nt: TGTGCCAGCAGTCTGACAGGGAACAATCAGCCCCAGCATTTT; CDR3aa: CASSLTGNNQPQHF
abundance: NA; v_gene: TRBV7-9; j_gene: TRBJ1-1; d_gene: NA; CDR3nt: TGTGCCAGCAGCCCCGATCTAAGCTGGAACACTGAAGCTTTCTTT; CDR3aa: CASSPDLSWNTEAFF
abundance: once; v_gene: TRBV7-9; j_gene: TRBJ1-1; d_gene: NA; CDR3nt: TGTGCCAGCAGCTTACAGGGAAGGGCTGAAGCTTTCTTT; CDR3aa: CASSLQGRAEAFF
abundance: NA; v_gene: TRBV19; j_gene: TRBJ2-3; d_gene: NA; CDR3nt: TGTGCCAGTAGTCCCTCTAGAATCTCAGATACGCAGTATTTT; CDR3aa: CASSPSRISDTQYF
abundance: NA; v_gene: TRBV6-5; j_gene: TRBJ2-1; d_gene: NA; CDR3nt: TGTGCCAGCAGTTACTCCGGGATGGATGTTTATGAGCAGTTCTTC; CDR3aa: CASSYSGMDVYEQFF
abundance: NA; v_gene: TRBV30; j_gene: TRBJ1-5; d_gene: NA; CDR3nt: TGTGCCTGGAATTCGCAGGATCAGCCCCAGCATTTT; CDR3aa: CAWNSQDQPQHF
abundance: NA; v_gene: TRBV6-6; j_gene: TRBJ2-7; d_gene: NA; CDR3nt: TGTGCCAGCAGCCAGAGGGTTCTAGAGCAGTACTTC; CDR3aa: CASSQRVLEQYF
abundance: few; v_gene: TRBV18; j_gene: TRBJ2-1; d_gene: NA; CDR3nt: TGTGCCAGCTCATCCGCTTTTAGGAATGAGCAGTTCTTC; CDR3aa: CASSSAFRNEQFF
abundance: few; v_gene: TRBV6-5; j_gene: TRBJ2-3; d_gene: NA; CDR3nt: TGTGCCAGCAGTTACCAGACGACGGGTGACCGTACGCAGTATTTT; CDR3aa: CASSYQTTGDRTQYF
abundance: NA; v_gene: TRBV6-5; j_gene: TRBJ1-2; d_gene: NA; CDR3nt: TGTGCCAGCAGCATAGAGTACAGGGCTAGTAATGGCTACACCTTC; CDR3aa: CASSIEYRASNGYTF
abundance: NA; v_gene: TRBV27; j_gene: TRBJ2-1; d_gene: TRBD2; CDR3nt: TGTGCCAGCAGTTTAGGGCGTCCGGGGGGCAATGAGCAGTTCTTC; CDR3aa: CASSLGRPGGNEQFF
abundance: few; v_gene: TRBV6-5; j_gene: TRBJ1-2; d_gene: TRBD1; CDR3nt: TGTGCCAGCAGTTACTCCTGGACAGGGCTGGATGGCTACACCTTC; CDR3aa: CASSYSWTGLDGYTF
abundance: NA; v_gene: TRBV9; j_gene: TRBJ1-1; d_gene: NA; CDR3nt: TGTGCCAGCAGCGTAGTAGCGAACACTGAAGCTTTCTTT; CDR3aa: CASSVVANTEAFF
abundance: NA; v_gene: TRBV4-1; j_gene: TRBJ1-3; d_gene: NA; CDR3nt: TGCGCCAGCAGCCAAGGGCGTCAGCGTGGAAACACCATATATTTT; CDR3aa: CASSQGRQRGNTIYF
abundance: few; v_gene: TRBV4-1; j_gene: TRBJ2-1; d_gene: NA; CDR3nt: TGCGCCAGCAGCCAAGATCACCATAGCGGTTACAATGAGCAGTTCTTC; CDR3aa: CASSQDHHSGYNEQFF
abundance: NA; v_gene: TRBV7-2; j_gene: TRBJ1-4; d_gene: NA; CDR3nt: TGTGCCAGCAGCACATTCGGGGAAGCGGGAGTGTTTTTT; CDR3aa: CASSTFGEAGVFF
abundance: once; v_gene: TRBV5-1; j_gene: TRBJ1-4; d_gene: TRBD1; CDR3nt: TGCGCCAGCAGCTTGGTCCCTCTACAGGGGGCTGTGCGGGAAAAACTGTTTTTT; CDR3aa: CASSLVPLQGAVREKLFF
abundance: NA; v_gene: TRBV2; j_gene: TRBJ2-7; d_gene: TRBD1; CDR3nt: TGTGCCAGCAGATTACAGGGGGAGCAGTACTTC; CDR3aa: CASRLQGEQYF
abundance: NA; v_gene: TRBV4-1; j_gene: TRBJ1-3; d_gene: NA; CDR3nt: TGCGCCAGCAGCCAAGGTTGGGGGAATCTTGGAAACACCATATATTTT; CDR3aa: CASSQGWGNLGNTIYF
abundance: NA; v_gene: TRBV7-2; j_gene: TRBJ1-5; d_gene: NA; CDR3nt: TGTGCCAGCAGCCTCTACAATCAGCCCCAGCATTTT; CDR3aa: CASSLYNQPQHF
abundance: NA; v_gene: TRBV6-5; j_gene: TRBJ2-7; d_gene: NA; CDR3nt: TGTGCCAGCAGTTATTTTCAGGAGCAGTACTTC; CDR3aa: CASSYFQEQYF
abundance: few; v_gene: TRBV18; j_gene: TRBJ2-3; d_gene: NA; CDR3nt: TGTGCCAGCTCACCAACCAGGGCGGCAGATACGCAGTATTTT; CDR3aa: CASSPTRAADTQYF
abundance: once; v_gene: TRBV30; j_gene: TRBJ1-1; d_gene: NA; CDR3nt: TGTGCCTGGAGTGAGGGGGGCATCGCTTTCTTT; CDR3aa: CAWSEGGIAFF
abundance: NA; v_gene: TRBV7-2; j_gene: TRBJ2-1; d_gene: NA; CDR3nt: TGTGCCAGCAGCTTAGAGAGGGGGGGCACTGAGCAGTTCTTC; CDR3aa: CASSLERGGTEQFF
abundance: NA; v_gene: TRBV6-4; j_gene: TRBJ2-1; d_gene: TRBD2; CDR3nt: TGTGCCAGCAGTGAACTAGCGGGAGCCAATGAGCAGTTCTTC; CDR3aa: CASSELAGANEQFF
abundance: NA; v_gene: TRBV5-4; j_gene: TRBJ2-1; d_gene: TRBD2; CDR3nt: TGTGCCAGCAGCCTTCCGGGGGGAGGCTCCTACAATGAGCAGTTCTTC; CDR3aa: CASSLPGGGSYNEQFF
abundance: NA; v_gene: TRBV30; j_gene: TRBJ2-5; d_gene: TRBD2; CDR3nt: TGTGCCTGGAGTGGTACTAGCGGGAGTAGGGAGACCCAGTACTTC; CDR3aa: CAWSGTSGSRETQYF
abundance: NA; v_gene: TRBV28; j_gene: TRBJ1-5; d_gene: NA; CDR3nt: TGTGCCAGCAGTTTAGACGGAGGCAATCAGCCCCAGCATTTT; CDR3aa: CASSLDGGNQPQHF
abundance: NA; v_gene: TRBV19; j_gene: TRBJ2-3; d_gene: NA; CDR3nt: TGTGCCAGCGATCAAGGGGGTAGCACAGATACGCAGTATTTT; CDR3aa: CASDQGGSTDTQYF
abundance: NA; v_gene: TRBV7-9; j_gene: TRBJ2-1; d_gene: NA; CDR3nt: TGTGCCAGCAGCTTAGCGGCCGGGGCCTCCTACAATGAGCAGTTCTTC; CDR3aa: CASSLAAGASYNEQFF
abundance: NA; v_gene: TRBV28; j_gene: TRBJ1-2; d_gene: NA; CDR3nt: TGTGCCAGCAGTCCAGCTAGCGGCTATGGCTACACCTTC; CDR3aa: CASSPASGYGYTF
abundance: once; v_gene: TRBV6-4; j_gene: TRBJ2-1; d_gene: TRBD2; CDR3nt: TGTGCCAGCAGTGACGGGACTAGCGGACCCAATGAGCAGTTCTTC; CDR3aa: CASSDGTSGPNEQFF
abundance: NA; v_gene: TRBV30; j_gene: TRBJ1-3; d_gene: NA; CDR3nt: TGTGCCTGGAAAAGGGCTGGAAACACCATATATTTT; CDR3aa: CAWKRAGNTIYF
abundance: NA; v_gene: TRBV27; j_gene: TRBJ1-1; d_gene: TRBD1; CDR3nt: TGTGCCAGCAGAAAAGGACAGGAGAACACTGAAGCTTTCTTT; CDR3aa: CASRKGQENTEAFF
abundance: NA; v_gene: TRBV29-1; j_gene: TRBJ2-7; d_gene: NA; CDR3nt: TGCAGCGTTGCTCTCCGAGGGATCTACGAGCAGTACTTC; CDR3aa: CSVALRGIYEQYF
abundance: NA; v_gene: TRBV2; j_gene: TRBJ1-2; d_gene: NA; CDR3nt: TGTGCCAGCAGAACTAATGGGGTTAACTATGGCTACACCTTC; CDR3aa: CASRTNGVNYGYTF
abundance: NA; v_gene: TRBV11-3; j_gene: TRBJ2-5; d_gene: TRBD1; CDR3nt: TGTGCCAGCAGCTCATACGACAGGGAAGAGACCCAGTACTTC; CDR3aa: CASSSYDREETQYF
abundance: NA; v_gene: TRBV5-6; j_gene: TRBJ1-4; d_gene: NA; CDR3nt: TGTGCCAGCAGCTTGGTAGGGGGAGCTAATGAAAAACTGTTTTTT; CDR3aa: CASSLVGGANEKLFF
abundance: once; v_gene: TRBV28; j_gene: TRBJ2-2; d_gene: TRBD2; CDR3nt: TGTGCCACCATCACCCCGGGGACTAGCGGGGCCCCGAAGAACACCGGGGAGCTGTTTTTT; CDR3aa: CATITPGTSGAPKNTGELFF
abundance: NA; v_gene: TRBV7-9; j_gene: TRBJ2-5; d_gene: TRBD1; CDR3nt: TGTGCCAGCAGCTTAGTTGGGACAGAAGAGACCCAGTACTTC; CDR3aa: CASSLVGTEETQYF
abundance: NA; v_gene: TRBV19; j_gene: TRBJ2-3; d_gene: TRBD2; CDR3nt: TGTGCCAGTGGGGGACTAGCGGGAGGTACAGATACGCAGTATTTT; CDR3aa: CASGGLAGGTDTQYF
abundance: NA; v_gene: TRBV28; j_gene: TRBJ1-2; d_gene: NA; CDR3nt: TGTGCCAGCAGACTTCAAGTTCCTCCTGGCTACACCTTC; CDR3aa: CASRLQVPPGYTF
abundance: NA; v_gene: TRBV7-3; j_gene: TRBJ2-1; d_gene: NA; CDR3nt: TGTGCCAGCAGCTTATTACAGTACAATGAGCAGTTCTTC; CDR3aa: CASSLLQYNEQFF
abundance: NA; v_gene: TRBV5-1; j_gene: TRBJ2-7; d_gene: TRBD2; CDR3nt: TGCGCCAGCAGCTTGGTCCCTAGCGGGGGAAGCTCCTACGAGCAGTACTTC; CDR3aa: CASSLVPSGGSSYEQYF